The TCR beta chain described here comes from a study of shared clonotypes between healthy human individuals. Running of the assay took place at deep level. TCRdb keeps only in-frame clones here, not all; method: immunoSEQ multiplex PCR. Of about 560,000 clones in the sample, about 80% were seen once. With regard to this clone: Its antigen is as yet unknown.

V was clipped by 0 bases and J by 4 bases, with 8 bases between them. CDR1 SGHNT and CDR2 YYREEE come from the germline V gene (reference sequence). The CDR3 covers 13 residues. Study-wide results and caveats: Sampling covered nothing but blood. Tissue TCR repertoires likely differ from those found in blood.

Sequences were obtained from PBMCs. J is TRBJ2-7 and V is TRBV5-4, with D unclear. This clonotype was sampled from a woman aged 40-49 years in good health. Some clones in this sample may be carry-over from other donors' samples. The CDR3 loop reads CASSLDLGYEQYF. In nucleotides, the CDR3 is TGTGCCAGCAGCTTGGACCTCGGATACGAGCAGTACTTC. Based on the CDR3 plus reference TRBV5-4 and TRBJ2-7, the full variable domain is ETGVTQSPTHLIKTRGQQVTLRCSSQSGHNTVSWYQQALGQGPQFIFQYYREEENGRGNFPPRFSGLQFPNYSSELNVNALELDDSALYLCASSLDLGYEQYFGPGTRLTVT.